The 21 T cell receptor beta chains below come from one sample, sequenced in a study of T cells of healthy individuals. TCRdb passed the 5' RACE reads through MiXCR, listing each CDR3 protein once. The sample contains about 96,000 distinct CDR3 sequences, roughly 15% of which appear only once. These receptors all come from a human donor in good health.

The chain is built from TRBV6-2 or TRBV6-3 and TRBJ2-3, with TRBD1 matching over 7 bases. This CDR3 is built from 14 residues. In germline, CDR1 is MNHEY, CDR2 SVGEGT. The trim removed 5 bases at V and 2 bases at J, leaving 4 bases unmatched. The CDR3 protein is CASSRDRSTDTQYF. DNA of the CDR3: TGTGCCAGCAGTCGGGACAGATCCACAGATACGCAGTATTTT.

This clonotype was seen at least ten times. The rearrangement links TRBV29-1 to TRBJ1-1, with D possibly being TRBD1 (5 bases). Germline V lookup: CDR1 SQVTM, CDR2 ANQGSEA. V was shortened by 1 base and J by 10 bases, with 19 bases between the two germline ends. This CDR3 is 14 amino acids long. In nucleotides, the CDR3 is TGCAGCGTTGAAGGGGGGTTCCCACGTAAGGGAGCTTTCTTT. This encodes CSVEGGFPRKGAFF.

This chain uses TRBV28 with TRBJ2-7, with TRBD2 as a possible D gene (6 bases). Germline CDR1 is MDHEN and CDR2 is SYDVKM. Trimming removed 2 bases from V and 5 bases from J, with 13 bases in between. The CDR3 is 14 residues long. CDR3 protein: CASSLSGRMDEQYF. CDR3 nucleotide sequence: TGTGCCAGCAGTTTAAGTGGGAGGATGGACGAGCAGTACTTC.

This chain connects TRBV29-1 to TRBJ2-2, with D uncertain. Trimming cost V 7 bases and J 3 bases, with 15 bases left between them. This CDR3 contains 14 residues. The germline V gene encodes CDR1 SQVTM and CDR2 ANQGSEA. The chain's CDR3 is CSARTETYTGELFF. The CDR3 nucleotides are TGCAGCGCCCGAACAGAGACTTACACCGGGGAGCTGTTTTTT.

V gene TRBV28 combines with J gene TRBJ1-1; D gene uncertain. CDR3 length: 12 residues. Trimming removed 6 bases from V and 6 bases from J, with 11 bases in between. Germline values: CDR1 MDHEN, CDR2 SYDVKM. The CDR3 coding sequence is TGTGCCAGCAGCAATTTTTGGTCTGAAGCTTTCTTT. It is translated as CASSNFWSEAFF.

This clonotype has more than one count but fewer than ten. The gene calls are TRBV7-9 and TRBJ2-3, with TRBD2 identical over 7 bases. The V segment lost 5 bases and the J segment 0 bases; nucleotides outside the gene matches: 5. This CDR3 spans 15 amino acids. The germline gives CDR1 SEHNR, CDR2 FQNEAQ (reference sequence). CDR3 DNA sequence: TGTGCCAGCAGCCCCTTTAGCGGGAGCACAGATACGCAGTATTTT. This codes for CASSPFSGSTDTQYF.

The table lists this clonotype with many counts. The chain combines TRBV20-1 with TRBJ1-1; D uncertain. CDR1 is DFQATT, CDR2 SNEGSKA, per germline (reference sequence). Trimming took 1 base from V and 4 from J, leaving 7 bases between them. This CDR3 is 12 amino acids long. The CDR3: CSARAPGTEAFF. The CDR3 DNA reads TGCAGTGCTAGAGCTCCGGGCACTGAAGCTTTCTTT.

This rearrangement joins TRBV9 to TRBJ2-5; 8 nucleotides match TRBD2. After removal of 3 bases from V and 3 bases from J, the junction contained 4 bases not matched to a gene. CDR1 and CDR2 from the germline V gene are SGDLS and YYNGEE. The CDR3 has 14 amino acids. CDR3 bases: TGTGCCAGCAGCGCGGGACTAGTAGAAGAGACCCAGTACTTC. Protein product: CASSAGLVEETQYF.

This clonotype occurred a few times. The chain combines TRBV20-1 with TRBJ2-2, with D unresolved. The length of the CDR3 is 12 residues. The germline V and J ends were trimmed by 6 bases and 4 bases, with 9 bases remaining between them. Germline V gene data show CDR1 as DFQATT and CDR2 as SNEGSKA (reference sequence). CDR3 in DNA: TGCAGTGCCCCCTTAGTCACCGGGGAGCTGTTTTTT. Its translation: CSAPLVTGELFF.

This clonotype was found a few times. V usage is TRBV20-1 and J usage is TRBJ2-1; a weak D match, TRBD1 (6 bases). Germline V CDR1 and CDR2: DFQATT, SNEGSKA (reference sequence). The germline V and J ends were trimmed by 4 bases and 0 bases, with 22 bases remaining between them. The CDR3 has 18 residues. CDR3 sequence: CSAIEYDRDTYSYNEQFF. As DNA, the CDR3 is TGCAGTGCTATTGAGTATGACCGGGACACCTACTCCTACAATGAGCAGTTCTTC.

This rearrangement joins TRBV7-2 to TRBJ2-5; a weak D match, TRBD2 (6 bases). Trimming removed 1 base at V and 2 bases at J, with 14 bases between. The germline CDR1 and CDR2 sequences are SGHTA and FQGNSA. The CDR3 sequence is 16 residues long. The CDR3 nucleotides are TGTGCCAGCAGCTTAGACGGCGGGGTGGCACAAGAGACCCAGTACTTC. Its protein product is CASSLDGGVAQETQYF.

This rearrangement joins TRBV7-8 to TRBJ2-5, with TRBD2 identical over 10 bases. The V gene end was trimmed by 4 bases and the J gene end by 4 bases; junction bases not matched to a gene: 12. In germline, CDR1 is SGHVS, CDR2 FQNEAQ. The CDR3 sequence is 17 residues long. The CDR3 sequence: CASSSRLLAGSIETQYF. CDR3 sequence (DNA): TGTGCCAGCAGCTCCCGCCTACTAGCGGGGAGTATAGAGACCCAGTACTTC.

The chain couples TRBV4-1 to TRBJ2-7; 9 bases are a match to TRBD2. V lost 0 bases and J lost 4; bases outside the gene matches: 4. CDR3 size: 15 residues. CDR1 and CDR2 from the germline V gene are MGHRA and YSYEKL. As DNA, the CDR3 is TGCGCCAGCAGCCAAGACGTCGCGGGGGGGTACGAGCAGTACTTC. Translated, it gives CASSQDVAGGYEQYF.

This clonotype was seen only a few times. The chain links TRBV14 to TRBJ1-4; D is uncertain. Looked up from germline, CDR1 is SGHDN and CDR2 is FVKESK. The CDR3 has 15 residues. V was cut by 1 base and J by 8 bases, with 14 bases left in between. CDR3 sequence (DNA): TGTGCCAGCAGCCAAGTGGCCAGGTTGGGAGAAAAACTGTTTTTT. This translates into CASSQVARLGEKLFF.

Only a few counts were recorded for this clonotype. The chain employs TRBV7-9 and TRBJ2-1; the D gene could be TRBD1 or TRBD2 (6 bases each). From germline, CDR1 is SEHNR and CDR2 FQNEAQ (reference sequence). This CDR3 is 13 amino acids long. V was cut by 2 bases and J by 10 bases, with 12 bases left in between. This CDR3 is CASSLQQGLEQFF. The CDR3 DNA follows: TGTGCCAGCAGCTTACAACAGGGACTCGAGCAGTTCTTC.

In this sample, this clonotype turned up many times. DNA for the CDR3: TGCAGTGCTAGTGCCACAAACTATGGCTACACCTTC. This encodes CSASATNYGYTF. The gene calls are TRBV20-1 and TRBJ1-2; D is ambiguous. V was pared by 3 bases and J by 2 bases, with 7 bases between. Per germline, CDR1 DFQATT and CDR2 SNEGSKA (reference sequence). The CDR3 totals 12 residues.

This clonotype was found a few times. At one boundary the junction diverges from the germline segment, which might be a read error. V usage is TRBV2 and J usage is TRBJ2-2; 8 nucleotides match TRBD1. CDR3 length: 15 residues. CDR1 is SNHLY and CDR2 is FYNNEI in the germline V gene. The chain's CDR3 is CASREDRGVAGELFF. As DNA, the CDR3 is TGTGCCAGCAGGGAAGACAGGGGAGTCGCCGGGGAGCTGTTTTTT.

This clonotype was detected many times. CDR3 region: CASSPEVETFNYGYTF. CDR3 in DNA: TGTGCCAGCTCACCAGAGGTGGAGACCTTTAACTATGGCTACACCTTC. The chain combines TRBV18 with TRBJ1-2; D gene uncertain. The germline V and J ends were trimmed by 2 bases and 1 base, with 14 bases remaining between them. Germline values: CDR1 KGHSH, CDR2 LQKENI. This CDR3 contains 16 residues.

The chain is built from TRBV6-1 and TRBJ2-1; the D gene is possibly TRBD2 (6 bases). CDR1 MNHNS and CDR2 SASEGT come from the germline V gene. The CDR3 sequence is 16 residues long. Trimming pared 3 bases from V and 5 bases from J, leaving 17 bases between. The CDR3 protein is CASSESEGAGDNEQFF. The CDR3 DNA reads TGTGCCAGCAGTGAGTCCGAAGGAGCGGGCGACAATGAGCAGTTCTTC.

In this sample, this clonotype turned up a few times. The chain employs TRBV10-3 and TRBJ2-1, with TRBD2 as a possible D gene (6 bases). The V gene's germline CDR1 is ENHRY and CDR2 SYGVKD. The CDR3 is made up of 16 amino acids. V was pared by 6 bases and J by 8 bases, with 23 bases between. In DNA, the CDR3 is TGTGCCATCAGCGCGGGACCTAATATGGGTAGTGATGAGCAGTTCTTC. Its translation: CAISAGPNMGSDEQFF.

This clonotype was seen more than once but under ten times. The chain joins TRBV4-3 to TRBJ1-1, with TRBD1 matching 8 bases. The CDR3 has 13 amino acids. Germline values: CDR1 LGHNA, CDR2 YSLEER. J lost 4 bases, V lost 4 bases, and 2 bases had no gene match. DNA for the CDR3: TGCGCCAGCAGCCGGGACAGGATCACTGAAGCTTTCTTT. Its translation: CASSRDRITEAFF.